These 13 T cell receptor beta chains came from one sample sequenced in a study of esophageal squamous cell carcinoma under preoperative chemotherapy. Time point defined: after preoperative PTX-NDP chemotherapy. Using its own MiXCR run on the PCR reads, TCRdb lists one record per CDR3 protein. The data hold fewer than 20,000 distinct CDR3 sequences, with 35% to 55% observed a single time. Sampling was conducted from a patient given preoperative chemotherapy. The receptors derive from a human donor with esophageal squamous cell carcinoma. The donor label of this sample is uncertain.

This rearrangement joins TRBV18 to TRBJ2-1; D is unclear. The end of the DNA fits TRBJ2-7 better, so the J call may be wrong. Germline V gene data show CDR1 as KGHSH and CDR2 as LQKENI. This CDR3 has 13 residues. The CDR3 protein is CASSPDGSYEQYF. Written as DNA, the CDR3 is TGTGCCAGCTCCCCCGACGGATCCTACGAGCAGTACTTC.

This sequence joins TRBV7-2 and TRBJ2-3; no clear D gene. The V and J ends lost 5 bases and 5 bases respectively, with 8 bases between them. This CDR3 comprises 12 residues. The germline V gene has CDR1 SGHTA and CDR2 FQGNSA. The CDR3 spells CASSQQRDTQYF. CDR3 in DNA: TGTGCCAGCAGCCAACAAAGAGATACGCAGTATTTT.

This sequence joins TRBV7-2 and TRBJ2-5; D is perhaps TRBD1 or TRBD2 (6 bases each). The better agreement between TRBJ2-4 and the DNA end casts doubt on the J call. CDR3 length: 19 amino acids. Germline V gene lookup returns CDR1 SGHTA and CDR2 FQGNSA. The CDR3 DNA is TGTGCCAGCAGCTTAGCAGCGGCGGCCGGGGGCCTAGCCCAAGACATTCAGTACTTC. This translates into CASSLAAAAGGLAQDIQYF.

V is TRBV20-1 and J is TRBJ2-5; TRBD1 might be the D (6 bases). The DNA matches TRBJ2-7 better at its end, which makes the J call doubtful. CDR1 is DFQATT, CDR2 SNEGSKA, per germline (reference sequence). The CDR3 length is 14 residues. CDR3 bases: TGCAGTGCTGGCCCCCGACAGGTCCTAAGCGAGCAGTACTTC. Translating it yields CSAGPRQVLSEQYF.

This sequence joins TRBV11-2 and TRBJ2-7, with TRBD2 matching over 7 bases. The germline gives CDR1 SGHAT, CDR2 FQNNGV. CDR3 length: 13 amino acids. The J segment lost 3 bases and the V segment lost 10 bases, leaving 9 bases of the junction unmatched. CDR3 residues: CATQVAGDYEQYF. The CDR3 DNA reads as TGTGCCACCCAGGTGGCGGGGGACTACGAGCAGTACTTC. The variable domain in full, with the rest retrieved from reference TRBV11-2 and TRBJ2-7, is EAGVAQSPRYKIIEKRQSVAFWCNPISGHATLYWYQQILGQGPKLLIQFQNNGVVDDSQLPKDRFSAERLKGVDSTLKIQPAKLEDSAVYLCATQVAGDYEQYFGPGTRLTVT.

Here the CDR3 reads CSAEREGRNIQYF. CDR3 DNA: TGCAGTGCGGAGCGGGAGGGCCGTAACATTCAGTACTTC. V is TRBV20-1 and J is TRBJ2-4; 10 bases line up with TRBD2. The CDR3 runs to 13 residues. Germline trimming cut 6 bases from V and 7 bases from J; bases unmatched to any gene: 6. CDR1 is DFQATT, CDR2 SNEGSKA, per germline (reference sequence).

This clonotype was picked up many times. The chain couples TRBV6-2 or TRBV6-3 to TRBJ1-2; D gene uncertain. The germline V and J ends were trimmed by 0 bases and 6 bases, with 14 bases remaining between them. The CDR3 totals 15 residues. The V gene's germline CDR1 is MNHEY and CDR2 SVGEGT. The CDR3 reads CASSYSLNPQNGYTF. The CDR3 DNA sequence: TGTGCCAGCAGTTACTCGTTAAACCCCCAAAATGGCTACACCTTC.

J is TRBJ2-5 and V is TRBV7-9; TRBD2 aligns across 9 bases. The better agreement between TRBJ2-3 and the DNA end casts doubt on the J call. Per germline, CDR1 SEHNR and CDR2 FQNEAQ (reference sequence). This CDR3 is 14 amino acids long. CDR3 in DNA: TGTGCCAGCAGATCCAGCGGGAGGTCTGATACGCAGTATTTT. This gives the protein CASRSSGRSDTQYF.

Notes on this clonotype: A read error may produce the germline difference seen at one junction end. The rearrangement joins TRBV7-3 to TRBJ2-2, with TRBD2 matching over 9 bases. This CDR3 is 15 amino acids long. CDR1 is SGHTA, CDR2 FQGTGA, per germline. The CDR3 sequence: CASGFQLAGTGELYF. In DNA, the CDR3 is TGTGCCAGCGGCTTCCAGCTAGCGGGAACAGGGGAGCTGTATTTT.

This clonotype was found a few times. V is TRBV25-1 and J is TRBJ2-4, with D maybe TRBD2 (5 bases). The V gene's germline CDR1 is MGHDK and CDR2 SYGVNS. This CDR3 is 16 amino acids long. V was clipped by 8 bases and J by 0 bases, with 17 bases between them. CDR3 loop: CASSPALGLAKNIQYF. CDR3 DNA: TGTGCCAGCTCACCTGCCCTTGGACTAGCCAAAAACATTCAGTACTTC.

About this clonotype: A single base separates this from a much larger clone, so it may be a read error. The chain has TRBV7-2 and TRBJ2-5; D gene unclear. The assigned J gene may be wrong: the sequence end matches TRBJ2-1 better. Germline CDR1 is SGHTA and CDR2 is FQGNSA. The CDR3 has 13 amino acids. Here the CDR3 reads CASSQGSYYEQFF. CDR3 nucleotides: TGTGCCAGCAGCCAAGGGTCTTACTACGAGCAGTTCTTC.

This rearrangement joins TRBV7-3 to TRBJ2-5; TRBD2 might be the D (6 bases). The J call may be faulty, since TRBJ2-3 better matches the DNA end. Germline lookup yields CDR1 SGHTA and CDR2 FQGTGA. The CDR3 covers 14 residues. Here the CDR3 reads CASSLAAEGSTQYF. CDR3 nucleotide sequence: TGTGCCAGCAGCCTGGCCGCGGAGGGCTCGACCCAGTATTTT.

Of note for this clonotype: Sequence at one end of the junction differs from germline and may be a read error. The chain uses TRBV7-2 and TRBJ2-3, with D possibly called TRBD1 or TRBD2 (5 bases each). The end of the DNA aligns better with TRBJ2-7, so the J call may be wrong. This CDR3 contains 14 residues. The V gene's germline CDR1 is SGHTA and CDR2 FQGNSA. CDR3: CGSTGQRAKNTQYF. The CDR3 DNA sequence: TGTGGCAGCACGGGGCAGAGGGCCAAAAATACGCAGTACTTC.